What follows are 14 T cell receptor beta chains derived from one specimen sequenced in a study of human T cells and chemical hapten exposure. As to time point: pre-sensitization, week 0. Documented treatment: therapeutic diphenylcyclopropenone sensitization with weekly scalp DPC. TCRdb reprocessed the RACE reads with MiXCR, giving one entry per CDR3 protein. The profile shows 50,000 to 65,000 distinct CDR3 sequences, 5.5% to 7.5% of them singletons. Specimen: whole blood, collected in connection with sensitization to the hapten diphenylcyclopropenone (DPC). These receptors originate from a woman aged 30 to 39 with alopecia areata. Some clones in this sample may be carry-over from other donors' samples.

Worth noting for this clonotype: Its ends do not fully match the called genes, so a read error is possible. This chain connects TRBV5-4 to TRBJ1-5; no clear D gene. This CDR3 contains 12 residues. Germline CDR1 reads SGHNT; CDR2 reads YYREEE (reference sequence). The CDR3 DNA reads TGTGCCATTCGGACGGACGATCAACCCCAGCATTTT. Its translation: CAIRTDDQPQHF.

This sequence joins TRBV6-5 and TRBJ2-5; no definite D call. There are 16 residues in the CDR3. V was cut by 0 bases and J by 1 base, with 12 bases left in between. CDR1 is MNHEY and CDR2 is SVGAGI in the germline V gene. CDR3 DNA: TGTGCCAGCAGTTACTCCGGCAGGTCTTTCCAAGAGACCCAGTACTTC. Protein sequence: CASSYSGRSFQETQYF.

The CDR3 protein is CASSLGRGQPQHF. The CDR3, as DNA: TGCGCCAGCAGCTTGGGCAGGGGACAGCCCCAGCATTTT. The rearrangement joins TRBV5-1 to TRBJ1-5; tentatively, D is TRBD1 (6 bases). CDR1 is SGHRS, CDR2 YFSETQ, per germline. This CDR3 comprises 13 residues. V gave up 0 bases and J gave up 7 bases, with 8 bases separating them.

The V call is TRBV2, the J call TRBJ1-1; weak D call: TRBD1 (6 bases). V lost 7 bases to trimming and J lost 7 bases, with 19 bases between them. The CDR3 is 14 residues long. From germline, CDR1 is SNHLY and CDR2 FYNNEI. The CDR3 DNA reads as TGTGCCAGCAATCAACGGGGGGGCGACAGTGAAGCTTTCTTT. As protein: CASNQRGGDSEAFF.

A remark on this clonotype: The missing conserved phenylalanine or tryptophan at the end of this CDR3 makes a read error likely. J is TRBJ2-5 and V is TRBV7-2; 7 positions match TRBD1. Germline-derived CDR1 and CDR2 are SGHTA and FQGNSA. J gave up 5 bases and V 5 bases, and 8 bases lay outside the gene matches. The CDR3 runs to 14 residues. This chain's CDR3 is CASSAQTGVETQYL. CDR3 DNA: TGTGCCAGCAGCGCCCAAACAGGGGTTGAGACCCAGTACCTC.

This clonotype appeared many times. The V and J genes are TRBV5-1 and TRBJ2-7; no firm D call. Between the trimmed V and J ends, which lost 4 bases and 6 bases, there was a span of 11 bases. Germline lookup yields CDR1 SGHRS and CDR2 YFSETQ. The CDR3 is 12 residues long. The CDR3: CASSGNTIEQYF. The DNA of the CDR3 is TGCGCCAGCAGCGGGAACACCATCGAGCAGTACTTC.

This clonotype showed up many times. This chain joins TRBV7-9 and TRBJ2-3, with TRBD2 matching over 8 bases. Unmatched junction bases numbered 5, after V lost 2 bases and J lost 1 base. This CDR3 is built from 16 residues. Per germline, CDR1 SEHNR and CDR2 FQNEAQ (reference sequence). The CDR3 is CASSLRLRGGTDTQYF. Here the CDR3 DNA reads TGTGCCAGCAGCTTAAGGTTGCGGGGGGGCACAGATACGCAGTATTTT.

This clonotype was counted at least ten times. This chain uses TRBV5-1 with TRBJ2-5; D is possibly TRBD2 (5 bases). This CDR3 has 14 residues. V lost 5 bases and J lost 5, with 16 bases in between. Germline-derived CDR1 and CDR2 are SGHRS and YFSETQ. CDR3 DNA: TGCGCCAGCAGGCCCGGGTTATCGGGGGAGACCCAGTACTTC. Amino acid sequence: CASRPGLSGETQYF.

This clonotype was seen ten or more times. The rearrangement links TRBV6-6 to TRBJ1-5, with TRBD1 as a possible D gene (6 bases). This CDR3 has 16 amino acids. Germline V gives CDR1 MNHNY, CDR2 SVGAGI (reference sequence). Trimming stripped 6 bases from V and 7 bases from J, with 22 bases between. The CDR3 loop reads CASSDPNRVERQPQHF. Here the CDR3 DNA reads TGTGCCAGCAGCGATCCGAACAGGGTTGAGCGCCAGCCCCAGCATTTT.

The chain combines TRBV6-2 or TRBV6-3 with TRBJ1-1, with TRBD1 as a possible D gene (5 bases). The V end lost 2 bases, the J end lost 0 bases, and 19 bases lay between the germline ends. The CDR3 is 18 amino acids. Looked up from germline, CDR1 is MNHEY and CDR2 is SVGEGT. The DNA for the CDR3 is TGTGCCAGCAGTTACCGAGCGGGAGCAGGGAGAGTGAACACTGAAGCTTTCTTT. It encodes CASSYRAGAGRVNTEAFF.

In this sample, this clonotype turned up many times. This chain connects TRBV6-6 to TRBJ2-3, with 11 positions matching TRBD2. After removal of 6 bases from V and 4 bases from J, the junction contained 9 bases not matched to a gene. The CDR3 covers 16 residues. The germline gives CDR1 MNHNY, CDR2 SVGAGI (reference sequence). CDR3 sequence (DNA): TGTGCCAGCAGCCTAACACTAGCGGGGGAATCAGATACGCAGTATTTT. Translating it yields CASSLTLAGESDTQYF.

The DNA of the CDR3 is TGTGCCAGCAGTCCTCAGGCTTCGCTGACCGGGGAGCTGTTTTTT. Its translation is CASSPQASLTGELFF. The chain couples TRBV7-2 to TRBJ2-2, with unresolved D. From germline, CDR1 is SGHTA and CDR2 FQGNSA. The CDR3 has 15 amino acids. V lost 6 bases to trimming and J lost 5 bases, with 16 bases between them.

A word on this clonotype: This may come from a read error, since a much larger clone is one base off. This sequence joins TRBV5-1 and TRBJ1-5; D remains ambiguous. The CDR3 spans 14 residues. Germline V gene data show CDR1 as SGHRS and CDR2 as YFSETQ. In DNA, the CDR3 is TGCACCAGCCAACACCTAATTAGCAATCAGCCCCAGCATTTT. This translates into CTSQHLISNQPQHF.

This clonotype was picked up many times. The rearrangement uses TRBV20-1 and TRBJ1-6; possibly TRBD1 for D (5 bases). The CDR3 consists of 13 residues. The ends were cut back, 2 bases at V and 10 bases at J, with 12 bases in the middle. Germline loops: CDR1 DFQATT, CDR2 SNEGSKA (reference sequence). The CDR3 protein is CSARPLGASPLHF. As DNA, the CDR3 is TGCAGTGCTAGACCACTCGGGGCATCACCCCTCCACTTT.